The present TCR beta chain was sequenced within a study of beta chain features in type 1 diabetes. CDR1 and CDR2 (germline): SEHNR, FQNEAQ (reference sequence). V was shortened by 4 bases and J by 5 bases, with 12 bases between the two germline ends. CDR3 length: 13 amino acids. Concerning this clone itself: Its target is unknown.

Study-wide results and caveats: All four CD4+ subsets of Type 1 diabetes patients contained TCRB CDR3s that were moderately but significantly shorter. For type 1 diabetes patients, VDJ junctions showed fewer insertions and more deletions. In the patient group, naive, central memory and Treg TCRB repertoires seemed more alike than in the healthy donor group.

Expressed TCRB transcripts were sequenced after all isolated RNA was converted to cDNA. The protocol was immunoSEQ multiplex PCR, while the TCRdb copy is restricted to in-frame clones and leaves out a portion. The table has about 180,000 clones, 13% seen once. The V call is TRBV7-9, the J call TRBJ2-7, with D perhaps TRBD1 (6 bases). The receptor was derived from a woman between 18 and 29 years old in good health. Sequencing was performed on central memory CD4+ T cells from blood. As DNA, the CDR3 is TGTGCCAGCAGCTCCAGGGGCCCTGACGAGCAGTACTTC. This encodes CASSSRGPDEQYF.